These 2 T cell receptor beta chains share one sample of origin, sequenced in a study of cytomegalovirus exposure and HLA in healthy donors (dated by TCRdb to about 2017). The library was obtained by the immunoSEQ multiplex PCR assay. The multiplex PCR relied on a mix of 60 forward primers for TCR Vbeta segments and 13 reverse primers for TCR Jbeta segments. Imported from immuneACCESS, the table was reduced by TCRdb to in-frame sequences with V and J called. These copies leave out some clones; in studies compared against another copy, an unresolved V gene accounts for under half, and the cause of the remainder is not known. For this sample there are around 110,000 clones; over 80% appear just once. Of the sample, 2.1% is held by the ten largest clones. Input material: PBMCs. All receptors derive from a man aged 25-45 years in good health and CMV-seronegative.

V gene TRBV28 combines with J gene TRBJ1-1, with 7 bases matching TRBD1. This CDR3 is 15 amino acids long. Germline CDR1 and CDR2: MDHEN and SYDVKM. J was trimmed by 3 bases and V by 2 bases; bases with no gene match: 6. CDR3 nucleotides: TGTGCCAGCAGTTTACCGAAGGGGGCTTACACTGAAGCTTTCTTT. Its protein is CASSLPKGAYTEAFF.

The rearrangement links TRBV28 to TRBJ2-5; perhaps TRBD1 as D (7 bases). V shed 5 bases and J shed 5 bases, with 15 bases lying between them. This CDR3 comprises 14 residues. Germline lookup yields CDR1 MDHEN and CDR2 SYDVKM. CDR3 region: CASSLAGGGETQYF. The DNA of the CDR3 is TGTGCCAGCAGTCTAGCAGGGGGAGGTGAGACCCAGTACTTC.